This T cell receptor (beta chain) stems from a study of blood T cell repertoires in COVID-19. Trimming removed 6 bases at V and 4 bases at J, with 12 bases between. This CDR3 contains 13 residues. Residents of around 24 US areas, aged about 18 to 89 years, made up the participants. The protocol was immunoSEQ multiplex PCR, while the TCRdb copy is restricted to in-frame clones and leaves out a portion. This sample has more than 250,000 clones, with roughly 80% found just once. The table lists this clone with a few counts. The specimen sequenced was PBMCs or T cells enriched from blood (not recorded which). The TCR was taken from a man aged 40-49 years who had been exposed to COVID-19. The rearrangement joins TRBV12-3 or TRBV12-4 to TRBJ1-1; unclear D gene. CDR3 DNA: TGTGCCAGCAGAATCCAGGAGGGCACTGAAGCTTTCTTT. The encoded protein is CASRIQEGTEAFF.